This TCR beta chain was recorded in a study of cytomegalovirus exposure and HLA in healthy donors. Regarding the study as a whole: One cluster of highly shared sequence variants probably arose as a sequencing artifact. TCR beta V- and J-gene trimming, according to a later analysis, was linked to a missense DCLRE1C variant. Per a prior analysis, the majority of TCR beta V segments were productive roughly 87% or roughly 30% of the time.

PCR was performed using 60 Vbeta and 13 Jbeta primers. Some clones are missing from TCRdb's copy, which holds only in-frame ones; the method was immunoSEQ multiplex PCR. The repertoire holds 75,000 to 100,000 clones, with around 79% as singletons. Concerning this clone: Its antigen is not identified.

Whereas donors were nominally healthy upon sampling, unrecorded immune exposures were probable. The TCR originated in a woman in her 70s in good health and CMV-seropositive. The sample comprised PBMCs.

DNA for the CDR3: TGCGCCAGCAGCTTGGAGGGGGCTGAAGCTTTCTTT. Translated, it gives CASSLEGAEAFF. The rearrangement uses TRBV5-1 and TRBJ1-1; maybe TRBD1 (6 bases). Germline-derived CDR1 and CDR2 are SGHRS and YFSETQ. The germline V and J ends were trimmed by 0 bases and 6 bases, with 6 bases remaining between them. The CDR3 is 12 amino acids.